This T cell receptor (beta chain) is drawn from a study of T cell responses to AZD1222 COVID-19 vaccine. Study-wide background: Researchers grouped second doses given at about 4 or about 12 weeks into one pool.

General study points: Across spike, vaccine-associated CD4 TCRs were found, dominant at 160-218 and 743-854. Baseline testing showed seropositivity in only five or six AZD1222 recipients.

Note on this clone: Its antigen is undetermined.

TCRdb's table, derived via immunoSEQ multiplex PCR, lists solely in-frame clones and lacks some. The sample records fewer than 200,000 clones, around 90% being singletons. The CDR3 contains 14 residues. The germline CDR1 and CDR2 sequences are SGHDT and YYEEEE. The V end was cut by 4 bases, the J end by 7 bases, with 14 bases between. Material: peripheral blood, obtained on day 0 of AZD1222 vaccination. This rearrangement joins TRBV5-6 to TRBJ1-4; TRBD1 might be the D (6 bases). This receptor was identified in an adult in good health. This CDR3 is CASSMAGGREKLFF. The CDR3 DNA sequence: TGTGCCAGCAGCATGGCTGGGGGGCGTGAAAAACTGTTTTTT.